This T cell receptor (beta chain) was retrieved from a study of T cell responses to AZD1222 COVID-19 vaccine. Findings and limits, study-wide: White British donors predominated, females outnumbered males, and clonal diversity was possibly underestimated. At study baseline, merely five or six AZD1222 recipients were seropositive. Reports say nearly half of spike-specific TCRs go after unmutated variant regions.

Combined were second doses at about 4 or about 12 weeks. The data were produced by immunoSEQ multiplex PCR, yet TCRdb's version contains in-frame clones alone and is incomplete. The data show 150,000 to 200,000 clones, around nine tenths seen once. About this clone itself: No antigen is known for it.

V was pared by 4 bases and J by 6 bases, with 4 bases of the junction left unmatched. The germline CDR1 and CDR2 sequences are LGHNA and YSLEER. The CDR3 spans 15 residues. J is TRBJ2-2 and V is TRBV4-3; 11 nucleotides match TRBD2. The TCR sequence derives from an adult who received the AZD1222 COVID-19 vaccine. Sequencing used peripheral blood, obtained 28 days after the second AZD1222 dose. CDR3 nucleotide sequence: TGCGCCAGCAGCCTTAGCGGGGGGGCGTCCGGGGAGCTGTTTTTT. Amino acid sequence: CASSLSGGASGELFF.